This TCR beta chain was recorded in a study of T-cell reconstitution after alpha-beta-depleted transplantation in children. The study, taken as a whole, reports: Day-60 TCRbeta diversity that was high in some patients was derived from surviving recipient T cells and thymic progenitors.

The CDR3 extends over 16 amino acids. Losses at the gene ends were 3 bases for V and 3 bases for J; bases not matched to a gene: 3. Germline-derived CDR1 and CDR2 are MGHRA and YSYEKL. Unique molecular identifiers were incorporated during preparation of the TCRbeta library. TCRdb reanalysed the PCR reads using MiXCR and keeps one entry per CDR3 protein. The sample has about 77,000 distinct CDR3 sequences; 15% to 20% are singletons. This clonotype was picked up many times. Antigen: not known. The TCR was taken from a male patient between 2 and 15 years old who had a stem cell transplant for acute lymphoblastic leukemia, so the T cells may come from the graft donor. The chain recombines TRBV4-1 with TRBJ2-3; 13 bases fit TRBD2. Sequencing was performed on PBMCs, mostly from graft donor cells, taken 360 days after TCRalphabeta/CD19-depleted stem cell transplant. This chain's CDR3 is CASSQTLAGGTDTQYF. The CDR3 DNA sequence: TGCGCCAGCAGCCAGACACTAGCGGGAGGGACAGATACGCAGTATTTT.